This TCR beta chain emerged from a study of cytomegalovirus exposure and HLA in healthy donors (dated by TCRdb to the late 2010s). For the wider study: According to a later analysis, one platform produced both the 120 validation repertoires and the 700 or so repertoires of the first cohort. The study aimed to test whether signatures of past pathogen exposure could be identified by cataloging public T cell receptors. Besides the first cohort of hundreds of subjects, a separate validation cohort made up of 120 different subjects was used. The study combined high-throughput TCR immunosequencing, statistical association of individual TCRs with disease status, and machine learning to predict cytomegalovirus infection status. What the authors observed across the whole study: In both the original and validation cohorts, the classifier was reported to diagnose cytomegalovirus status with high specificity and sensitivity. It was suggested by the authors that the approach could potentially be generalized to other disease states and immunological phenotypes. A later analysis had no HLA typing for the validation cohort, so co-occurrence there was scored across all 130 or so repertoires. The study gave a list of 150 to 200 TCR beta chains associated with cytomegalovirus. Most TCR sequences were observed very rarely across donors, whereas some public TCRs were present in many individuals. Subsequent analysis determined that TCRs grouped into clusters in the first cohort also showed a tendency toward co-occurrence across the roughly 120 validation repertoires, and approximately 94% of cluster scores exceeded 0. In vitro tests confirmed that a few of the cytomegalovirus-associated TCR beta chains recognize cytomegalovirus antigens.

The CDR3 covers 13 residues, taking in both the cysteine and the phenylalanine. The entry retains the CDR3 DNA only, 39 bases that are in frame from base 1. CDR1 and CDR2 (SEHNR, FQNEAQ) derive from the germline V gene (reference sequence). The V end loses 8 bases and the J end loses 7 bases, and a stretch of 12 bases separates them. To prepare the library, the immunoSEQ multiplex PCR assay was applied. The study's own analysis went as follows. A statistical classification framework was built for diagnosing cytomegalovirus status from the catalog of TCR beta chain sequences. TCRdb re-hosts the immuneACCESS table, in-frame sequences only. Its copies lack some clones; in the studies checked, an unresolved V gene accounts for under half of them, and the cause for the rest is not known. The D gene and trimming were derived from the DNA, and the V and J assignments and clone size from that table. Present in this sample are 140,000 to 150,000 clones, about 95% of which were seen just once. Jointly, the top ten make up roughly 1.9% of the sample.

Concerning this clone itself: Its antigen is currently not known. No base-level quality is on record; no much larger clone is a single base apart.

Separate from the roughly 650-subject first cohort, the validation cohort of about 120 subjects was the group to which the donors belonged. The chain employs TRBV7-9 and TRBJ1-6, with TRBD1 as a weak D call on 5 bases. This receptor was taken from a man aged 18-30 years in good health and CMV-seropositive. Input material: PBMCs. Read as DNA, the sequence is TGTGCCAGCGGCGGGGCTCGGAATTCACCCCTCCACTTT. Translated, this is CASGGARNSPLHF.